The 30 T cell receptor beta chains in this list originate from one sample, sequenced in a study of cytomegalovirus exposure and HLA in healthy donors. 13 Jbeta primers and 60 Vbeta primers were used for the PCR. Libraries were prepared by immunoSEQ multiplex PCR; TCRdb keeps only in-frame clonotypes and omits some of them. The sample gives around 76,000 clones, approximately 81% of which show up once; 8% to 10% is in the top ten. Sequencing was carried out using PBMCs. The receptors here all came from a woman between 40 and 55 years old in good health and CMV-seropositive.

This sequence joins TRBV28 and TRBJ2-7, with TRBD2 identical over 10 bases. The germline V gene has CDR1 MDHEN and CDR2 SYDVKM. The CDR3 length is 15 residues. Trimming took 6 bases from V and 2 from J; bases not matched to a gene: 7. The CDR3 coding sequence is TGTGCCAGCAGCCCTCTAGCGGGGGACGCCTACGAGCAGTACTTC. It translates to CASSPLAGDAYEQYF.

The chain recombines TRBV5-5 with TRBJ1-6; tentative D call: TRBD1 (6 bases). The CDR3 has 16 residues. V lost 4 bases and J lost 0, with 11 bases in between. The germline CDR1 and CDR2 sequences are SGHKS and YYEKEE (reference sequence). CDR3 in DNA: TGTGCCAGCAGCAAACAGGGAAGCTCCTATAATTCACCCCTCCACTTT. It is translated as CASSKQGSSYNSPLHF.

This chain links TRBV6-1 with TRBJ1-1; D might be TRBD1 (5 bases). The CDR3 has 13 residues. The germline gives CDR1 MNHNS, CDR2 SASEGT. V gave up 6 bases and J gave up 4 bases, with 12 bases separating them. The DNA of the CDR3 is TGTGCCAGCAGGAGGGGAGGGAGCACTGAAGCTTTCTTT. It specifies CASRRGGSTEAFF.

CDR3 residues: CASSLDRDSYNEQFF. In DNA form, the CDR3 reads TGTGCCAGCAGCTTGGACAGGGACTCCTACAATGAGCAGTTCTTC. The J gene is TRBJ2-1, the V gene TRBV7-3; 8 nucleotides match TRBD1. The germline V gene encodes CDR1 SGHTA and CDR2 FQGTGA. Trimming removed 3 bases from V and 0 bases from J; junction bases left unmatched: 1. This CDR3 has 15 residues.

The CDR3 DNA is TGTGCCTGGACCCTTACGGGGGGGCCGTACGAGCAGTACTTC. Its translation is CAWTLTGGPYEQYF. The chain is built from TRBV30 and TRBJ2-5; 8 nucleotides match TRBD2. The closer fit of TRBJ2-7 to the DNA end suggests the J call may be wrong. Looked up from germline, CDR1 is GTSNPN and CDR2 is SVGIG (reference sequence). CDR3 length: 14 residues.

The chain uses TRBV19 and TRBJ2-3, with D possibly matching TRBD1 (5 bases). Trimming stripped 5 bases from V and 6 bases from J, with 12 bases between. Germline assignment: CDR1 LNHDA and CDR2 SQIVND (reference sequence). The CDR3 runs to 13 residues. In DNA form, the CDR3 reads TGTGCCAGTAGTGGCAGGGTAGGCGATACGCAGTATTTT. As protein: CASSGRVGDTQYF.

The chain is built from TRBV10-2 and TRBJ1-4, with D possibly being TRBD1 (5 bases). This CDR3 spans 16 amino acids. Germline CDR1 is WSHSY and CDR2 is SAAADI. With 1 base removed from V and 8 bases from J, the gap between germline ends came to 17 bases. The CDR3 DNA is TGCGCCAGCAGTGAGTGGGACGGCGGGCGGGAGGAAAAACTGTTTTTT. This sequence encodes CASSEWDGGREEKLFF.

This clone was seen only a few times. DNA of the CDR3: TGTGCCAGCAGCTTAGTTGCCCAGGCCACCGGGGAGCTGTTTTTT. Translating gives CASSLVAQATGELFF. The chain links TRBV7-2 to TRBJ2-2; unclear D gene. Germline V gene sequence: CDR1 SGHTA, CDR2 FQGNSA. The CDR3 length is 15 residues. V lost 1 base and J 4 bases, leaving 10 bases between the germline ends.

By frequency in the sample, this clone is medium-sized. The chain combines TRBV28 with TRBJ1-4; D is unresolved. V was trimmed by 4 bases and J by 8 bases, leaving 8 bases between them. There are 12 residues in the CDR3. CDR1 and CDR2 (germline): MDHEN, SYDVKM. CDR3 protein: CASSYGMEKLFF. The CDR3, as DNA: TGTGCCAGCAGTTACGGTATGGAAAAACTGTTTTTT.

V and J are TRBV7-9 and TRBJ1-5; no clear D gene. Germline values: CDR1 SEHNR, CDR2 FQNEAQ (reference sequence). This CDR3 comprises 13 residues. The V and J ends lost 5 bases and 4 bases respectively, with 9 bases between them. The DNA for the CDR3 is TGTGCCAGCAGCACCGACGGGAATCAGCCCCAGCATTTT. It specifies CASSTDGNQPQHF.

The chain couples TRBV11-3 to TRBJ1-5; 8 nucleotides agree with TRBD1. CDR1 and CDR2 from the germline V gene are SGHNT and YENEEA. CDR3 length equals 14 residues. J gave up 7 bases and V 6 bases, and 8 bases lay outside the gene matches. CDR3 in amino acids: CASSDRGLRQPQHF. The CDR3 nucleotides are TGTGCCAGCAGTGACAGGGGTTTGAGACAGCCCCAGCATTTT.

J is TRBJ2-1 and V is TRBV9, with TRBD1 matching over 7 bases. Trimming cost V 0 bases and J 4 bases; bases outside gene matches: 4. CDR1 and CDR2 (germline): SGDLS, YYNGEE. CDR3 length: 15 residues. The CDR3 DNA reads TGTGCCAGCAGCGTAGAGATGACAGGGTACAATGAGCAGTTCTTC. Translated: CASSVEMTGYNEQFF.

This rearrangement joins TRBV7-8 to TRBJ2-3, with 10 bases that match TRBD2. Germline V gene lookup returns CDR1 SGHVS and CDR2 FQNEAQ. Trimming removed 2 bases from V and 2 bases from J; junction bases left unmatched: 7. The CDR3 is 17 residues long. Here the CDR3 DNA reads TGTGCCAGCAGCTTATTCCCTAGCGGGGGCCACACAGATACGCAGTATTTT. Protein product: CASSLFPSGGHTDTQYF.

The V and J genes are TRBV28 and TRBJ1-4; the match to TRBD1 covers 7 bases. Germline V gives CDR1 MDHEN, CDR2 SYDVKM. The CDR3 consists of 16 residues. Germline trimming cut 4 bases from V and 3 bases from J; bases unmatched to any gene: 8. The CDR3: CASSSGQAWANEKLFF. CDR3 nucleotides: TGTGCCAGCAGTTCAGGACAGGCATGGGCTAATGAAAAACTGTTTTTT.

The chain combines TRBV7-2 with TRBJ2-2; 7 nucleotides line up with TRBD1. The J segment lost 5 bases and the V segment lost 0 bases, leaving 3 bases of the junction unmatched. This CDR3 comprises 15 residues. Germline V gene sequence: CDR1 SGHTA, CDR2 FQGNSA. The CDR3 loop reads CASSLAAGGTGELFF. The CDR3 DNA reads TGTGCCAGCAGCTTAGCGGCAGGGGGAACCGGGGAGCTGTTTTTT.

In its sample, this clone was seen once. The chain uses TRBV5-4 and TRBJ2-6; 14 bases map to TRBD2. The germline V gene has CDR1 SGHNT and CDR2 YYREEE (reference sequence). V shed 4 bases, J shed 4 bases, and the junction held 10 bases outside the gene matches. The CDR3 is made up of 19 amino acids. The CDR3 here is CASSDRLAGGPSGANVLTF. In nucleotides, the CDR3 is TGTGCCAGCAGCGACCGACTAGCGGGGGGGCCTTCGGGGGCCAACGTCCTGACTTTC.

The chain combines TRBV5-1 with TRBJ1-1, with 10 bases aligning to TRBD1. The CDR3 sequence is 16 residues long. V shed 6 bases, J shed 1 base, and the junction held 9 bases outside the gene matches. CDR1 is SGHRS and CDR2 is YFSETQ in the germline V gene. As DNA, the CDR3 is TGCGCCAGCACTAAAAGAGGGACAGGGGCGAACACTGAAGCTTTCTTT. Amino acids: CASTKRGTGANTEAFF.

The chain combines TRBV5-1 with TRBJ2-3, with TRBD2 identical over 7 bases. This CDR3 has 15 residues. Germline V gives CDR1 SGHRS, CDR2 YFSETQ. Germline trimming cut 3 bases from V and 5 bases from J; bases unmatched to any gene: 9. CDR3 sequence reads: CASSSEGRDVDTQYF. Written as DNA, the CDR3 is TGCGCCAGCAGCTCTGAAGGGAGGGATGTAGATACGCAGTATTTT. Looking up the rest from reference TRBV5-1 and TRBJ2-3 gives the full variable domain: KAGVTQTPRYLIKTRGQQVTLSCSPISGHRSVSWYQQTPGQGLQFLFEYFSETQRNKGNFPGRFSGRQFSNSRSEMNVSTLELGDSALYLCASSSEGRDVDTQYFGPGTRLTVL.

This rearrangement joins TRBV6-5 to TRBJ1-4; D gene uncertain. Trimming took off 6 bases at V and 0 bases at J, with 8 bases between the two ends. CDR1 MNHEY and CDR2 SVGAGI come from the germline V gene. The CDR3 length is 14 residues. CDR3: CASSGGSTNEKLFF. CDR3 bases: TGTGCCAGCAGCGGCGGATCAACTAATGAAAAACTGTTTTTT.

The V gene is TRBV27, the J gene TRBJ1-1; D is possibly TRBD1 (6 bases). Trimming left V 5 bases short and J 5 bases short, with 18 bases between. CDR1 is MNHEY, CDR2 SMNVEV, per germline (reference sequence). The CDR3 is 15 residues long. The CDR3 spells CASSGRGGGVTEAFF. DNA of the CDR3: TGTGCCAGCAGTGGCCGAGGGGGGGGAGTTACTGAAGCTTTCTTT.

This chain joins TRBV11-2 and TRBJ2-7; 7 positions match TRBD1. The CDR3 spans 14 residues. After removal of 0 bases from V and 5 bases from J, the junction contained 4 bases not matched to a gene. The germline CDR1 and CDR2 sequences are SGHAT and FQNNGV. CDR3: CASSLDRGINEQYF. The DNA for the CDR3 is TGTGCCAGCAGCTTAGACAGGGGGATCAACGAGCAGTACTTC. Variable domain in full (rest from reference TRBV11-2 and TRBJ2-7): EAGVAQSPRYKIIEKRQSVAFWCNPISGHATLYWYQQILGQGPKLLIQFQNNGVVDDSQLPKDRFSAERLKGVDSTLKIQPAKLEDSAVYLCASSLDRGINEQYFGPGTRLTVT.

The table lists this clone with a count of one. The rearrangement joins TRBV19 to TRBJ2-5, with 8 bases that match TRBD2. V trimming: 2 bases; J trimming: 4 bases; junction bases outside the gene matches: 9. The CDR3 sequence is 16 residues long. CDR1 LNHDA and CDR2 SQIVND come from the germline V gene (reference sequence). The CDR3 DNA reads as TGTGCCAGTAGTATACGGGGGCGGGGGGCCCGAGAGACCCAGTACTTC. It is translated as CASSIRGRGARETQYF.

The CDR3 DNA reads TGTGCCAGCAAGTCCGGGGGGGCCGGACAAGAGACCCAGTACTTC. The encoded protein is CASKSGGAGQETQYF. V and J are TRBV6-1 and TRBJ2-5; 8 nucleotides align to TRBD2. The CDR3 has 15 amino acids. Germline CDR1 reads MNHNS; CDR2 reads SASEGT. The V gene end was trimmed by 7 bases and the J gene end by 2 bases; junction bases not matched to a gene: 9.

This sequence joins TRBV5-4 and TRBJ2-7, with 8 positions matching TRBD1. Per the germline V gene, CDR1 is SGHNT and CDR2 is YYREEE (reference sequence). J was trimmed by 6 bases and V by 0 bases; bases with no gene match: 8. The CDR3 consists of 15 residues. CDR3 amino acids: CASSLVGRGLSEQYF. The CDR3 DNA reads TGTGCCAGCAGCTTGGTTGGCAGGGGGCTTAGCGAGCAGTACTTC.

V gene TRBV19 combines with J gene TRBJ1-2; 7 nucleotides match TRBD1. With V trimmed by 7 bases and J by 8 bases, 13 bases remained unmatched. Per germline, CDR1 LNHDA and CDR2 SQIVND (reference sequence). The CDR3 is 14 residues long. CDR3 nucleotide sequence: TGTGCCAGTAACCAAGGACAGGCTAGAAGGGGCTACACCTTC. The encoded protein is CASNQGQARRGYTF.

V usage is TRBV6-5 and J usage is TRBJ2-1, with 10 bases identical to TRBD1. Germline values: CDR1 MNHEY, CDR2 SVGAGI. This CDR3 spans 14 amino acids. J was trimmed by 7 bases and V by 7 bases; bases with no gene match: 7. The chain's CDR3 is CASNRDRGVNEQFF. CDR3 DNA sequence: TGTGCCAGCAACCGGGACAGGGGAGTGAATGAGCAGTTCTTC.

This chain uses TRBV5-1 with TRBJ2-5; D ambiguous. The germline V gene encodes CDR1 SGHRS and CDR2 YFSETQ. This CDR3 comprises 13 residues. Trimming took 0 bases from V and 4 from J, leaving 7 bases between them. CDR3: CASSLASGETQYF. The CDR3 DNA reads as TGCGCCAGCAGCTTGGCCTCGGGAGAGACCCAGTACTTC.

The rearrangement uses TRBV19 and TRBJ2-3; 10 bases line up with TRBD1. Per the germline V gene, CDR1 is LNHDA and CDR2 is SQIVND (reference sequence). The J segment lost 1 base and the V segment lost 6 bases, leaving 7 bases of the junction unmatched. The CDR3 runs to 16 residues. The CDR3, as DNA: TGTGCCAGTAGCAATCGACAGGGGGCAGGCACAGATACGCAGTATTTT. Protein: CASSNRQGAGTDTQYF.

This chain connects TRBV21-1 to TRBJ1-1; the D segment call TRBD1 is taken from the table without a DNA check. TRBV21-1 is a recognized pseudogene. This CDR3 region has 17 residues. CDR3 coding DNA: TGTGCCAGCAGCAAAGGAAGGTCTGGGCCATCGAACACTGAAGCTTTCTTT. Translating it yields CASSKGRSGPSNTEAFF.

This chain uses TRBV2 with TRBJ2-7; D possibly corresponds to TRBD2 (5 bases). In germline, CDR1 is SNHLY, CDR2 FYNNEI. Trimming took off 5 bases at V and 5 bases at J, with 16 bases between the two ends. This CDR3 region has 14 residues. The CDR3 sequence: CASSRREGWDEQYF. The CDR3, as DNA: TGTGCCAGCAGTCGACGGGAAGGGTGGGACGAGCAGTACTTC.